This TCR beta chain was documented in a study of blood T cells in healthy people across ages. About the study: Roughly one uniquely barcoded beta molecule per two T cells was captured.

This clonotype was seen repeatedly, ten times or more. Primed by a sample-barcoded 5' primer and a J-beta primer mix, a second PCR proceeded for 7 to 11 cycles. TCRdb independently ran MiXCR on the 5' RACE reads; one entry per CDR3 protein. The sample lists fewer than 750,000 distinct CDR3 sequences, 47% seen once, with 20% to 25% in the top ten. CDR3 size: 15 residues. The J segment lost 1 base and the V segment lost 6 bases, leaving 4 bases of the junction unmatched. Germline V gives CDR1 MNHEY, CDR2 SVGAGI. Sequenced input: blood. This sequence originates from an elderly man in good health. The rearrangement joins TRBV6-5 to TRBJ1-5, with 9 bases identical to TRBD1. CDR3 nucleotides: TGTGCCAGCAGATCCGGGACAGGGAGCAATCAGCCCCAGCATTTT. As protein: CASRSGTGSNQPQHF.